The rows below give T cell receptor beta chains drawn from one sample of a study of blood T cell repertoires in COVID-19. Produced via immunoSEQ multiplex PCR; TCRdb's table is partial and in-frame only. This table holds about 67,000 clones, approximately 75% found once. The sample taken for sequencing was peripheral blood. These receptors were taken from a woman aged 55-70 years with acute or convalescent COVID-19. Each CDR3 is given with its conserved first and last residue. The order of the fields is CDR3 protein, CDR3 DNA, J gene, clone size, D gene, V gene. A D gene is named only where the DNA matches it firmly. Not all rows give a size; the values are once, few, many and, for expanded clones, a class.

CDR3aa: CASSQDFGTSYEQYF; CDR3nt: TGTGCCAGCAGCCAAGATTTTGGGACTAGCTACGAGCAGTACTTC; j_gene: TRBJ2-7; abundance: few; d_gene: TRBD2; v_gene: TRBV4-2
CDR3aa: CASSLARPGQIYEQYF; CDR3nt: TGCGCCAGCAGCTTGGCCCGACCGGGACAGATATACGAGCAGTACTTC; j_gene: TRBJ2-7; abundance: -; d_gene: TRBD1; v_gene: TRBV5-1
CDR3aa: CASSSIGLAGTGGELFF; CDR3nt: TGCGCCAGCAGCTCGATAGGACTAGCGGGGACAGGCGGGGAGCTGTTTTTT; j_gene: TRBJ2-2; abundance: -; d_gene: TRBD2; v_gene: TRBV5-1
CDR3aa: CASSPEGAPSYEQYF; CDR3nt: TGCGCCAGCAGCCCGGAGGGGGCGCCTTCCTACGAGCAGTACTTC; j_gene: TRBJ2-7; abundance: -; d_gene: -; v_gene: TRBV5-1
CDR3aa: CASSVATRGYEQYF; CDR3nt: TGTGCCAGCAGCGTAGCTACCCGGGGGTACGAGCAGTACTTC; j_gene: TRBJ2-7; abundance: -; d_gene: -; v_gene: TRBV9
CDR3aa: CASSWRASTDTQYF; CDR3nt: TGTGCCAGCAGCTGGCGGGCCAGCACAGATACGCAGTATTTT; j_gene: TRBJ2-3; abundance: -; d_gene: -; v_gene: TRBV7-2
CDR3aa: CASSLLSGTDTQYF; CDR3nt: TGTGCCAGCAGCTTACTTTCAGGGACAGATACGCAGTATTTT; j_gene: TRBJ2-3; abundance: -; d_gene: -; v_gene: TRBV7-9
CDR3aa: CASSMGATYEQYF; CDR3nt: TGTGCCAGTAGTATGGGAGCGACCTACGAGCAGTACTTC; j_gene: TRBJ2-7; abundance: many; d_gene: -; v_gene: TRBV19
CDR3aa: CASSLRVQGSPLHF; CDR3nt: TGTGCCAGCAGTTTAAGGGTACAGGGATCACCCCTCCACTTT; j_gene: TRBJ1-6; abundance: -; d_gene: -; v_gene: TRBV28
CDR3aa: CASSPQITGVNTEAFF; CDR3nt: TGCGCCAGCAGCCCCCAAATTACAGGGGTAAACACTGAAGCTTTCTTT; j_gene: TRBJ1-1; abundance: -; d_gene: TRBD1; v_gene: TRBV5-1
CDR3aa: CASSQDTGSNTGELFF; CDR3nt: TGTGCCAGCAGCCAAGACACGGGTTCGAACACCGGGGAGCTGTTTTTT; j_gene: TRBJ2-2; abundance: -; d_gene: -; v_gene: TRBV4-2
CDR3aa: CASSLDITGELFF; CDR3nt: TGTGCCAGCAGCTTAGATATAACCGGGGAGCTGTTTTTT; j_gene: TRBJ2-2; abundance: -; d_gene: -; v_gene: TRBV7-2
CDR3aa: CASSARPDKLFF; CDR3nt: TGTGCCAGCAGTGCTAGACCCGACAAACTGTTTTTT; j_gene: TRBJ1-4; abundance: -; d_gene: -; v_gene: TRBV12-3/TRBV12-4
CDR3aa: CASTATGDNSPLHF; CDR3nt: TGTGCCAGCACTGCGACAGGGGATAATTCACCCCTCCACTTT; j_gene: TRBJ1-6; abundance: -; d_gene: TRBD1; v_gene: TRBV6-5
CDR3aa: CSVVPSAETQYF; CDR3nt: TGCAGCGTTGTACCTAGCGCGGAGACCCAGTACTTC; j_gene: TRBJ2-5; abundance: once; d_gene: -; v_gene: TRBV29-1